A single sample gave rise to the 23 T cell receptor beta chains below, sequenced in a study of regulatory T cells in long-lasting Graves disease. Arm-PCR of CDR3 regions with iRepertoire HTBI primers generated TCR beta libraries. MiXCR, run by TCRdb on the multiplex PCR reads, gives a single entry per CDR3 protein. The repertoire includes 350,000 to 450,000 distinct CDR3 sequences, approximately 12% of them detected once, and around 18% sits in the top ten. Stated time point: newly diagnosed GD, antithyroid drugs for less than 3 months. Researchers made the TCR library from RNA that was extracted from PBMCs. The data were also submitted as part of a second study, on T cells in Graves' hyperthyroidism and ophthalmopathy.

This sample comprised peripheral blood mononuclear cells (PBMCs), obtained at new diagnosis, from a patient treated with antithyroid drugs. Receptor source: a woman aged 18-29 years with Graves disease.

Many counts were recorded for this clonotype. The CDR3 region is CASAPPGTGGTGELFF. The CDR3 nucleotides read TGCGCCAGCGCACCCCCCGGGACAGGGGGCACCGGGGAGCTGTTTTTT. The chain employs TRBV5-1 and TRBJ2-2, with 11 bases matching TRBD1. V gave up 7 bases and J gave up 4 bases; unmatched junction bases: 9. This CDR3 comprises 16 residues. Germline V gene data show CDR1 as SGHRS and CDR2 as YFSETQ.

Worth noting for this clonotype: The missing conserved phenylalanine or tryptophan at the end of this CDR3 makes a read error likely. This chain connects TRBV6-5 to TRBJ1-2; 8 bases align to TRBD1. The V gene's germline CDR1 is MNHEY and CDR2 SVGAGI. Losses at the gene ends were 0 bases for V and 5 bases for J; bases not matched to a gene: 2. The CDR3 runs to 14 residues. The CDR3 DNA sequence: TGTGCCAGCAGTTACTCGACAGGGGAGTATGGCTACACCCTC. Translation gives CASSYSTGEYGYTL.

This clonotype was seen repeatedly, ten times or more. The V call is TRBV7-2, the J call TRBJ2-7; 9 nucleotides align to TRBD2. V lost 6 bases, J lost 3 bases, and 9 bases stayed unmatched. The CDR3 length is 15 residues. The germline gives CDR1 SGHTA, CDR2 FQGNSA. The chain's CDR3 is CASSSRGSGGYEQYF. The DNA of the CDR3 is TGTGCCAGCAGTTCCCGGGGTAGCGGGGGCTACGAGCAGTACTTC. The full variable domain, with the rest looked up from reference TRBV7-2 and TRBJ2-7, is GAGVSQSPSNKVTEKGKDVELRCDPISGHTALYWYRQSLGQGLEFLIYFQGNSAPDKSGLPSDRFSAERTGGSVSTLTIQRTQQEDSAVYLCASSSRGSGGYEQYFGPGTRLTVT.

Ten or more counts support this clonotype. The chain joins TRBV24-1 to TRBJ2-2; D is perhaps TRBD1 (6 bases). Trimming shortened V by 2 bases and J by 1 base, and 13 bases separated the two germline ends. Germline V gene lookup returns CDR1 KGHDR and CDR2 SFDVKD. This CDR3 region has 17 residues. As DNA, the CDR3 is TGTGCCACCAGTGATTCAAACAGGGCCTGGAACACCGGGGAGCTGTTTTTT. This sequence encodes CATSDSNRAWNTGELFF.

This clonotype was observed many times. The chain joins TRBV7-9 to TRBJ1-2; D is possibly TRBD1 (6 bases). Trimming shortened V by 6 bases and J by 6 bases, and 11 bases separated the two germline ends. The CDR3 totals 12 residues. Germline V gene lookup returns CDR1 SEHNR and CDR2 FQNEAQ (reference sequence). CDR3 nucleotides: TGTGCCAGCAGTTCGCAGGGGCATGGCTACACCTTC. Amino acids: CASSSQGHGYTF.

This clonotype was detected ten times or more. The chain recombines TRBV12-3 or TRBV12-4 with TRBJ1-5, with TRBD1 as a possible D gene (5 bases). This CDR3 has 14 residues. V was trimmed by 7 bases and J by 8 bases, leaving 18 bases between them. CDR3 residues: CASNLGWGREPQHF. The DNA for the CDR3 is TGTGCCAGCAATCTTGGCTGGGGCAGGGAGCCCCAGCATTTT.

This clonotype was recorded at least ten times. This CDR3 reads CATSDTDENYGYTF. CDR3 nucleotide sequence: TGTGCCACCAGTGATACAGACGAGAACTATGGCTACACCTTC. This chain connects TRBV24-1 to TRBJ1-2; D not certain. The CDR3 length is 14 residues. Trimming took 3 bases from V and 2 from J, leaving 9 bases between them. CDR1 is KGHDR, CDR2 SFDVKD, per germline.

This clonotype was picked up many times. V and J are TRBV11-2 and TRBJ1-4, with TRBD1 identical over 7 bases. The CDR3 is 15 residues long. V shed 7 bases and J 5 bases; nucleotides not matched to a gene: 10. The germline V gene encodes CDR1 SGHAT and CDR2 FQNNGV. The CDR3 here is CASTPTTGKNEKLFF. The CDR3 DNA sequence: TGTGCCAGCACCCCTACGACAGGGAAAAATGAAAAACTGTTTTTT.

This chain's CDR3 is CASIRRVSGELFF. CDR3 DNA: TGTGCCAGCATCAGGAGGGTCTCGGGGGAGCTGTTTTTT. V and J are TRBV2 and TRBJ2-2; perhaps TRBD2 as D (6 bases). Trimming took 7 bases from V and 8 from J, leaving 14 bases between them. From germline, CDR1 is SNHLY and CDR2 FYNNEI. This CDR3 is 13 amino acids long.

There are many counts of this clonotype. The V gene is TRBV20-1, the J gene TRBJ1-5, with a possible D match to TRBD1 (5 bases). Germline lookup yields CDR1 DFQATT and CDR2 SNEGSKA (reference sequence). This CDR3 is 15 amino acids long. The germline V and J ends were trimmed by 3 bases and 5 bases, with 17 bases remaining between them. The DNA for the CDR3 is TGCAGTGCTAGTGGGGACGCCCGGCGGGATCAGCCCCAGCATTTT. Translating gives CSASGDARRDQPQHF.

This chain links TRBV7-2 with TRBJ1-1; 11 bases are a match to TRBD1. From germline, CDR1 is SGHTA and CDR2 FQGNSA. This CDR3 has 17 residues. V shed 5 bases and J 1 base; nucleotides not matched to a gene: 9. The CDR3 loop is CASSESRDRGENTEAFF. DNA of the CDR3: TGTGCCAGCAGCGAGAGTCGGGACAGGGGGGAGAACACTGAAGCTTTCTTT.

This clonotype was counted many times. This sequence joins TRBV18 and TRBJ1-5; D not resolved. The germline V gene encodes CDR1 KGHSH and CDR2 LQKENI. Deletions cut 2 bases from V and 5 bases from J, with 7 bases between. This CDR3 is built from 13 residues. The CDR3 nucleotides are TGTGCCAGCTCACCAGAGTATGATCAGCCCCAGCATTTT. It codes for CASSPEYDQPQHF. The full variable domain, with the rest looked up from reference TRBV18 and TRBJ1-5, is NAGVMQNPRHLVRRRGQEARLRCSPMKGHSHVYWYRQLPEEGLKFMVYLQKENIIDESGMPKERFSAEFPKEGPSILRIQQVVRGDSAAYFCASSPEYDQPQHFGDGTRLSIL.

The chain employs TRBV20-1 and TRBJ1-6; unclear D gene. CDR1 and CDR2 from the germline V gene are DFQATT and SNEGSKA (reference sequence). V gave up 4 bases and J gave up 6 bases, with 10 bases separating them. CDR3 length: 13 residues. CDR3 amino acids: CSATEGINSPLHF. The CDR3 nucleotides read TGCAGTGCTACGGAGGGCATTAATTCACCCCTCCACTTT.

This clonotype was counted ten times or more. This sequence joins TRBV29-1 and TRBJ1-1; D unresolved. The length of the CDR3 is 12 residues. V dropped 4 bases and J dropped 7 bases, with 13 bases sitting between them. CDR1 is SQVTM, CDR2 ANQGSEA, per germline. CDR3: CSVAGSPIEAFF. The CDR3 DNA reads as TGCAGCGTTGCAGGAAGCCCGATTGAAGCTTTCTTT.

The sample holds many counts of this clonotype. This CDR3 is CASSLGSGELAFF. The CDR3, as DNA: TGTGCCAGCAGCTTAGGATCAGGGGAGTTGGCTTTCTTT. The chain recombines TRBV7-9 with TRBJ1-1, with D possibly TRBD1 on 6 matching bases. The CDR3 is 13 residues long. Trimming removed 1 base from V and 11 bases from J, with 14 bases in between. Germline values: CDR1 SEHNR, CDR2 FQNEAQ (reference sequence). Variable domain in full (rest from reference TRBV7-9 and TRBJ1-1): DTGVSQNPRHKITKRGQNVTFRCDPISEHNRLYWYRQTLGQGPEFLTYFQNEAQLEKSRLLSDRFSAERPKGSFSTLEIQRTEQGDSAMYLCASSLGSGELAFFGQGTRLTVV.

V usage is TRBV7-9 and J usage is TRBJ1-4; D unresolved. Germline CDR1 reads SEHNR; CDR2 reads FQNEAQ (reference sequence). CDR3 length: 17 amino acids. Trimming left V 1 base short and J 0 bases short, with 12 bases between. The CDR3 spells CASSLEGLAATNEKLFF. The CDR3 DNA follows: TGTGCCAGCAGCTTAGAAGGGCTGGCTGCAACTAATGAAAAACTGTTTTTT.

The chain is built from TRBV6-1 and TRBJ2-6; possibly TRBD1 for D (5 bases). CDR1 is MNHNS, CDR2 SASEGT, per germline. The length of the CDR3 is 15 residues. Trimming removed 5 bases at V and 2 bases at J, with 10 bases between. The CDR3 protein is CASSKARAGANVLTF. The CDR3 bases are TGTGCCAGCAGTAAGGCCAGGGCTGGGGCCAACGTCCTGACTTTC.

DNA for the CDR3: TGCGCCAGCAGAATCGGACTGTATACGCAGTATTTT. Translation: CASRIGLYTQYF. The rearrangement uses TRBV5-1 and TRBJ2-3; TRBD2 is a possible D gene (5 bases). Trimming stripped 5 bases from V and 7 bases from J, with 11 bases between. The CDR3 has 12 residues. CDR1 SGHRS and CDR2 YFSETQ come from the germline V gene.

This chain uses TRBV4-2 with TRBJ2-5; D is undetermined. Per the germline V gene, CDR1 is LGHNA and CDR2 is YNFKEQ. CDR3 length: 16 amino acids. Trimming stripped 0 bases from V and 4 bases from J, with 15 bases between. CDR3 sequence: CASSQDIATTRETQYF. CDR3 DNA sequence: TGTGCCAGCAGCCAAGATATCGCCACCACGAGAGAGACCCAGTACTTC.

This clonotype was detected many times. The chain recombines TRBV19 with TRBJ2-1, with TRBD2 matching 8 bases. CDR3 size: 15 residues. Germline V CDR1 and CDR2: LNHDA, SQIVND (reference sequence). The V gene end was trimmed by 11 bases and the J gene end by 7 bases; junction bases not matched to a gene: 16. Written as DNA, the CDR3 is TGTGCCTCATCTACCCCGGGGGGGCTATGGAATGAGCAGTTCTTC. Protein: CASSTPGGLWNEQFF.

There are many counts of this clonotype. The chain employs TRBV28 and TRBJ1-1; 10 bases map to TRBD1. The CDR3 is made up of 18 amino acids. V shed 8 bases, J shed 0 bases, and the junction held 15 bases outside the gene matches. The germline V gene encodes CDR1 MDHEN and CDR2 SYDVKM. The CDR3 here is CASGSGTGVLILNTEAFF. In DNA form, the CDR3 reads TGTGCCAGCGGATCCGGGACAGGGGTTTTGATATTGAACACTGAAGCTTTCTTT.

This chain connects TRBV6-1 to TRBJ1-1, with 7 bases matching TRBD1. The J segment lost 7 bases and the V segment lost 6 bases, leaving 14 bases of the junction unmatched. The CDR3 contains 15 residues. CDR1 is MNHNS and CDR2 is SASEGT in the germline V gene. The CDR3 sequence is CASSLGGDRRFEAFF. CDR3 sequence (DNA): TGTGCCAGCAGCTTGGGGGGGGACAGACGGTTTGAAGCTTTCTTT.

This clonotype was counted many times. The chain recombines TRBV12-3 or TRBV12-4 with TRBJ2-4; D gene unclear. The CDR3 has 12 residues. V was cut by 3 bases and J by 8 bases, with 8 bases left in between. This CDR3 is CASSLARDIQYF. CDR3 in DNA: TGTGCCAGCAGTTTGGCCCGGGACATTCAGTACTTC.